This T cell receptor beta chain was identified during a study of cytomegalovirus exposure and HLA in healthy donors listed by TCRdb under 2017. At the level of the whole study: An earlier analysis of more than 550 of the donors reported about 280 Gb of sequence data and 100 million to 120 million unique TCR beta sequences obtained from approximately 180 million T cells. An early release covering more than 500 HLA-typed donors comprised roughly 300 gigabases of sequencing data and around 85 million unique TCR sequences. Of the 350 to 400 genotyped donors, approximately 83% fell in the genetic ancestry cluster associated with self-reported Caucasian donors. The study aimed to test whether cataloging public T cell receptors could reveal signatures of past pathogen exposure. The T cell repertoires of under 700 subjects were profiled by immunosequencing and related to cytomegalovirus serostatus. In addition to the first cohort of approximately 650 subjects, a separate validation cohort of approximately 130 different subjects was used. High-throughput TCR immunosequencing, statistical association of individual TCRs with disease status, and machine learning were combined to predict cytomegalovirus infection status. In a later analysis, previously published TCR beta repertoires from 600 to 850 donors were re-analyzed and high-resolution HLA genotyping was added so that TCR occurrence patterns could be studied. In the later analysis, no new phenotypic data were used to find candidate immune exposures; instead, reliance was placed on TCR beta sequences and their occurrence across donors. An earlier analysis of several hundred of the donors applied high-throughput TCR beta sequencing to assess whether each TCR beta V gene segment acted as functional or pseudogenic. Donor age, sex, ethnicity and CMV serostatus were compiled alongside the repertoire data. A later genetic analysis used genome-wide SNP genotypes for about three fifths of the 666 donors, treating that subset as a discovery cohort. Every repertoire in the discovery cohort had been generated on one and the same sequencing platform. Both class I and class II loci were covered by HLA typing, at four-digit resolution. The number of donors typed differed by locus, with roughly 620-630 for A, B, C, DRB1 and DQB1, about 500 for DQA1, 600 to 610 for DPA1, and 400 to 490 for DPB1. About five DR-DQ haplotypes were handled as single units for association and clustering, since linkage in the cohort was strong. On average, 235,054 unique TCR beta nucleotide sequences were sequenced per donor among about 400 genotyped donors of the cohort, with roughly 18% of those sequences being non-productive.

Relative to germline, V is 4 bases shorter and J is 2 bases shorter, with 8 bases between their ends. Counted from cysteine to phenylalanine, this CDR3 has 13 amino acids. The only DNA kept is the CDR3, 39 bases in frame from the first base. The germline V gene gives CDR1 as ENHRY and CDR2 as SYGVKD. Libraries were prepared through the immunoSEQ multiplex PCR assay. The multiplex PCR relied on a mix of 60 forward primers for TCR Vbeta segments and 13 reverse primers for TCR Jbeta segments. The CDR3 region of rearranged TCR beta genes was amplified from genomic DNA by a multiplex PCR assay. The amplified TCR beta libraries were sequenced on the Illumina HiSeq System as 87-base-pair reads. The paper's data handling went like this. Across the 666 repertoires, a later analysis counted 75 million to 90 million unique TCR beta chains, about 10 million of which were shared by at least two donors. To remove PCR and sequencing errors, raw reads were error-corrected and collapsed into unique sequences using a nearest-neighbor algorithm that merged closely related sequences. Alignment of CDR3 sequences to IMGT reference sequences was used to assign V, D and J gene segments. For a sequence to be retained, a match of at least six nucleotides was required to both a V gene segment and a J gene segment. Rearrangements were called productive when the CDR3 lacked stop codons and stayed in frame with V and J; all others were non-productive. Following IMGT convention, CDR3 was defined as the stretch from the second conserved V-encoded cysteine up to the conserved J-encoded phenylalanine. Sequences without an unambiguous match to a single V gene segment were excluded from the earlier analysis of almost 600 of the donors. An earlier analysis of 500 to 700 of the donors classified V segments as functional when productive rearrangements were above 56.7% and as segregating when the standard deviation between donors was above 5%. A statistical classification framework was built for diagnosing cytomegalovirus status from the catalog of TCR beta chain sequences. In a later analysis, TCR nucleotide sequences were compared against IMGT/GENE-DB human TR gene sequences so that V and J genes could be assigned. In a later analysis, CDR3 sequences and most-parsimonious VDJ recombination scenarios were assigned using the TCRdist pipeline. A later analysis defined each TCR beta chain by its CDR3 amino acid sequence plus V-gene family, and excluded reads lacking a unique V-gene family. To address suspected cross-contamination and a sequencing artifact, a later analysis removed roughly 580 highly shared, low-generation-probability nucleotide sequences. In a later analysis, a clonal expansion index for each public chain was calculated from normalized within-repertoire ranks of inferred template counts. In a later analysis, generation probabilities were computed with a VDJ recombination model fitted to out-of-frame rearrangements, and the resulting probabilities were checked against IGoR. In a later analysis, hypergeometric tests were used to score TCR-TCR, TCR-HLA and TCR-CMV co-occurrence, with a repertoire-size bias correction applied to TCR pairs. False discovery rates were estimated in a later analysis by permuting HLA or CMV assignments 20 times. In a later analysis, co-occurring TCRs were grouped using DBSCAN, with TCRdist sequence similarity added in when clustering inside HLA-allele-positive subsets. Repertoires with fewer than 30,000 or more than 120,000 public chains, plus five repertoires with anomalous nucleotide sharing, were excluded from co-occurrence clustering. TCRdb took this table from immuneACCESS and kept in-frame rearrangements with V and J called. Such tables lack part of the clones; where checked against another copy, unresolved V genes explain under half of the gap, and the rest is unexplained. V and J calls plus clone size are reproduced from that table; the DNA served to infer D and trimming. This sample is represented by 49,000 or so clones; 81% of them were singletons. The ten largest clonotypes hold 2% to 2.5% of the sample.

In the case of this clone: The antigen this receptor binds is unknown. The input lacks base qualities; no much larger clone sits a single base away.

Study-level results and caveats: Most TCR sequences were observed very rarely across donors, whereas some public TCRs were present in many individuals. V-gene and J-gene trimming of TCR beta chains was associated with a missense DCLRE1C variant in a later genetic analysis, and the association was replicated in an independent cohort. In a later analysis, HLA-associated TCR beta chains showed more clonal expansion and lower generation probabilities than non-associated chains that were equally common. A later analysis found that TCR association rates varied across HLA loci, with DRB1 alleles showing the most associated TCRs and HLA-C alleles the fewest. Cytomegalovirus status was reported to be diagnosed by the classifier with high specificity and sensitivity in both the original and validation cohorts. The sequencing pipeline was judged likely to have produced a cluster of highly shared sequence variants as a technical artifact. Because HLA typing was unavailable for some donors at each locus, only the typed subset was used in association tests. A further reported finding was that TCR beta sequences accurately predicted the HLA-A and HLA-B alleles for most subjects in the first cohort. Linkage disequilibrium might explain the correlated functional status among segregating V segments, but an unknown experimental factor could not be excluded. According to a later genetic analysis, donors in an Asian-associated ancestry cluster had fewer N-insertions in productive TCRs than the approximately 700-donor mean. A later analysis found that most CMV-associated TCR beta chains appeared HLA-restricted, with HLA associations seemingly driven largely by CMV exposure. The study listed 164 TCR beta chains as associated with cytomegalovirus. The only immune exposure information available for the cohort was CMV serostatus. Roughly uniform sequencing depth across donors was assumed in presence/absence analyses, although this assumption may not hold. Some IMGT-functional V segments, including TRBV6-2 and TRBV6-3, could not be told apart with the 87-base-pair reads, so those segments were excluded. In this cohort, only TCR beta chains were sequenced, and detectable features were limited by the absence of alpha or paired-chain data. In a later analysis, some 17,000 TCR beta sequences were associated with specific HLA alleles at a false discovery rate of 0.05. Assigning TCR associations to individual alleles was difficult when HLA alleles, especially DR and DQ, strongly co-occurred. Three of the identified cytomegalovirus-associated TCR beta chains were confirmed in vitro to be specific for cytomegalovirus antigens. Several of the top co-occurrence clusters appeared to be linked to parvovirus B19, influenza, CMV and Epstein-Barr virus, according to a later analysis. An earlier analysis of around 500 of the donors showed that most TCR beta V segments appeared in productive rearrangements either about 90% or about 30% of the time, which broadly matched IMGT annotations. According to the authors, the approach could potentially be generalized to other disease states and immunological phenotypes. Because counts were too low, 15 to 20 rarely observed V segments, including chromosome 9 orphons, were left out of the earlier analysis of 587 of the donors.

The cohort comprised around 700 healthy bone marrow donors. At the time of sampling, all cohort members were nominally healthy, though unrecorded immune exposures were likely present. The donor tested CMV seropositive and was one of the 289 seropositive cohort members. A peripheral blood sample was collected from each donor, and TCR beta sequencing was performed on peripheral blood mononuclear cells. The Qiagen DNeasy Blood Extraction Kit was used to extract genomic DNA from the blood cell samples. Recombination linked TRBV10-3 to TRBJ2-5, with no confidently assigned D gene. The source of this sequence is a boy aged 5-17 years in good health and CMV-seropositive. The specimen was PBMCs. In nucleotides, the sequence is TGTGCCATCAGTGTGGCGGTACAAGAGACCCAGTACTTC. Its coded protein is CAISVAVQETQYF.